The 2 T cell receptor beta chains reported below all come from one sample, sequenced in a study of cytomegalovirus exposure and HLA in healthy donors. Primers for the PCR totalled 60 Vbeta and 13 Jbeta. Assay: immunoSEQ multiplex PCR; the TCRdb copy retains only in-frame clones and omits some. The repertoire consists of more than 200,000 clones, with 70% occurring once and the leading ten covering less than 3%. Input material: PBMCs. The receptor set was obtained from a man aged 40-50 years in good health and CMV-seropositive.

The chain has TRBV4-1 and TRBJ2-2, with 12 bases matching TRBD2. The CDR3 has 17 amino acids. Trimming cost V 1 base and J 6 bases; bases outside gene matches: 6. The V gene's germline CDR1 is MGHRA and CDR2 YSYEKL. DNA of the CDR3: TGCGCCAGCAGCCAAGGGGCTAGCGGGGGGGCTGCCGGGGAGCTGTTTTTT. It yields the protein CASSQGASGGAAGELFF.

The CDR3 region is CSVLPTGLEKLFF. CDR3 sequence (DNA): TGCAGCGTACTACCCACAGGGCTCGAAAAACTGTTTTTT. The chain uses TRBV29-1 and TRBJ1-4, with a tentative D call TRBD1 (6 bases). Per germline, CDR1 SQVTM and CDR2 ANQGSEA. With 6 bases removed from V and 8 bases from J, the gap between germline ends came to 16 bases. The CDR3 sequence is 13 residues long. Full variable domain (rest looked up from reference TRBV29-1 and TRBJ1-4): SAVISQKPSRDICQRGTSLTIQCQVDSQVTMMFWYRQQPGQSLTLIATANQGSEATYESGFVIDKFPISRPNLTFSTLTVSNMSPEDSSIYLCSVLPTGLEKLFFGSGTQLSVL.